The rows below give T cell receptor beta chains drawn from one sample of a study of blood T cell repertoires in COVID-19. Repertoires were generated with immunoSEQ multiplex PCR, while TCRdb's copy carries only in-frame clones and drops some. The sample lists approximately 190,000 clones, roughly 84% occurring once. The sample comprised PBMCs or T cells enriched from blood (not recorded which). The receptor set was obtained from a woman between 25 and 40 years old who had been exposed to COVID-19. The CDR3 runs from the conserved cysteine through the conserved F or W. Each record gives: V gene, J gene, D gene, clone size, CDR3 protein, CDR3 DNA. A D gene is named only where the DNA matches it firmly. Expanded clones are given a class, and other clones once, few, many or no size at all.

TRBV19	TRBJ1-4	TRBD1	.	CASSILGTGAGNEKLFF	TGTGCCAGTAGTATACTTGGGACAGGGGCCGGTAATGAAAAACTGTTTTTT
TRBV9	TRBJ2-3	.	.	CASSVSSGRSDTQYF	TGTGCCAGCAGCGTATCCAGCGGGCGCTCAGATACGCAGTATTTT
TRBV5-4	TRBJ1-1	.	few	CASSLGVDNEAFF	TGTGCCAGCAGCTTGGGGGTAGACAATGAAGCTTTCTTT
TRBV6-5	TRBJ1-4	TRBD1	.	CASSLGQGIGEKLFF	TGTGCCAGCAGTTTGGGACAGGGAATTGGTGAAAAACTGTTTTTT
TRBV18	TRBJ1-1	.	.	CASSPLPTGNTEAFF	TGTGCCAGCTCACCACTCCCGACTGGGAACACTGAAGCTTTCTTT
TRBV6-4	TRBJ2-7	.	.	CASSDSTIQSYEQYF	TGTGCCAGCAGTGACTCGACTATCCAATCCTACGAGCAGTACTTC
TRBV11-2	TRBJ1-5	.	.	CASSLGSEQPQHF	TGTGCCAGCAGCTTAGGGAGTGAACAGCCCCAGCATTTT
TRBV6-5	TRBJ2-5	TRBD1	.	CASSYLVGTAEETQYF	TGTGCCAGCAGTTATCTCGTCGGGACAGCCGAAGAGACCCAGTACTTC
TRBV5-5	TRBJ1-2	.	.	CASGLGRVVGLYGYTF	TGTGCCAGCGGCCTAGGGAGGGTAGTCGGACTCTATGGCTACACCTTC
TRBV5-1	TRBJ1-1	.	.	CASSLDREAFF	TGCGCCAGCAGCCTAGACAGGGAAGCTTTCTTT
TRBV21-1	TRBJ1-2	.	.	CASTVKQGSNYGYTF	TGTGCCAGCACTGTAAAACAGGGTTCGAACTATGGCTACACCTTC
TRBV7-9	TRBJ1-2	TRBD1	.	CASSIGTGDGYGYTF	TGTGCCAGCAGCATCGGGACAGGGGATGGGTATGGCTACACCTTC
TRBV5-1	TRBJ1-3	.	.	CASSLEYSRGGNTIYF	TGCGCCAGCAGCTTAGAGTACTCCCGAGGCGGAAACACCATATATTTT
TRBV5-4	TRBJ2-2	TRBD2	.	CASSPAGGLNTGELFF	TGTGCCAGCAGCCCGGCGGGGGGGCTTAATACCGGGGAGCTGTTTTTT
TRBV6-5	TRBJ1-6	.	.	CASTSSSYNSPLHF	TGTGCCAGCACCTCTAGCTCCTATAATTCACCCCTCCACTTT
TRBV5-4	TRBJ2-7	TRBD2	.	CASSTGGGAQYNEQYF	TGTGCCAGCAGCACGGGCGGGGGGGCCCAGTATAACGAGCAGTACTTC
TRBV19	TRBJ2-3	TRBD2	.	CASRRGISTDTQYF	TGTGCCAGTAGGCGGGGGATTAGCACAGATACGCAGTATTTT
TRBV14	TRBJ2-7	TRBD2	.	CASREGTSGYEQYF	TGTGCCAGCAGGGAAGGGACTAGCGGTTACGAGCAGTACTTC
TRBV30	TRBJ1-2	TRBD1	.	CAWREPGQGAWTF	TGTGCCTGGAGAGAACCGGGACAGGGGGCATGGACCTTC
TRBV3-1/TRBV3-2	TRBJ2-5	TRBD2	.	CATGDLAGGETQYF	TGTGCCACAGGGGATCTAGCGGGGGGGGAGACCCAGTACTTC
TRBV6-2/TRBV6-3	TRBJ2-1	TRBD2	.	CASSYSSLAGGNEQFF	TGTGCCAGCAGTTACTCGTCGCTAGCGGGGGGTAATGAGCAGTTCTTC
TRBV12-5	TRBJ1-1	.	.	CASGFSVTEMNTEAFF	TGTGCTAGTGGTTTCTCCGTGACGGAGATGAACACTGAAGCTTTCTTT
TRBV7-2	TRBJ1-2	.	.	CASSLDRNYYGYTF	TGTGCCAGCAGCTTAGACAGGAATTACTATGGCTACACCTTC
TRBV5-1	TRBJ2-1	.	.	CASSPQGSTNEQFF	TGCGCCAGCAGCCCCCAGGGGTCCACGAATGAGCAGTTCTTC
TRBV18	TRBJ1-4	TRBD1	.	CASSRDREDEKLFF	TGTGCCAGCTCTCGAGACAGGGAAGATGAAAAACTGTTTTTT
TRBV12-3/TRBV12-4	TRBJ2-1	.	once	CASSSTGTHEQFF	TGTGCCAGCAGTTCTACAGGGACCCATGAGCAGTTCTTC
TRBV6-4	TRBJ2-1	.	.	CASSGMQGNEQFF	TGTGCCAGCAGTGGAATGCAGGGGAATGAGCAGTTCTTC
TRBV29-1	TRBJ1-2	.	.	CSFSPGFHGYTF	TGCAGCTTTTCCCCAGGCTTCCATGGCTACACCTTC
TRBV5-4	TRBJ2-7	.	.	CASSHGTTLYEQYF	TGTGCCAGCAGCCACGGGACAACTCTCTACGAGCAGTACTTC
TRBV19	TRBJ1-4	TRBD1	.	CASSGRRTGDEKLFF	TGTGCCAGTAGTGGACGGCGGACAGGGGACGAAAAACTGTTTTTT
TRBV29-1	TRBJ2-5	.	.	CSVEVVGQGETQYF	TGCAGCGTTGAAGTTGTGGGACAAGGGGAGACCCAGTACTTC
TRBV29-1	TRBJ2-1	.	once	CSTNREAPYNEQFF	TGCAGCACAAATCGGGAAGCCCCCTACAATGAGCAGTTCTTC
TRBV10-1	TRBJ2-5	.	once	CASSEGGAVEETQYF	TGCGCCAGCAGTGAGGGGGGCGCGGTGGAAGAGACCCAGTACTTC